The source of this T cell receptor (beta chain) is a study of cytomegalovirus exposure and HLA in healthy donors listed by TCRdb under 2017. Concerning the study at large: In an earlier analysis of some 550 of the donors, about 260 Gb of sequence data and 100 million or so unique TCR beta sequences from about 179 million T cells were reported. An early release that covered roughly 600 HLA-typed donors contained around 300 gigabases of sequencing data and 75 million to 100 million unique TCR sequences. The genetic ancestry cluster associated with self-reported Caucasian donors included approximately 85% of the roughly 400 genotyped donors. The study aimed to test whether signatures of past pathogen exposure could be identified by cataloging public T cell receptors. The study used immunosequencing to profile the T cell repertoires of about 670 subjects and linked those repertoires to cytomegalovirus serostatus. Besides the first cohort of approximately 670 subjects, a separate validation cohort made up of 90 to 150 different subjects was used. High-throughput TCR immunosequencing, statistical association of individual TCRs with disease status, and machine learning were combined to predict cytomegalovirus infection status. In a later analysis, previously published TCR beta repertoires from 550 to 700 donors were re-analyzed and high-resolution HLA genotyping was added so that TCR occurrence patterns could be studied. The later analysis used no new phenotypic data to find candidate immune exposures, relying instead on TCR beta sequences and their occurrence across donors. An earlier analysis of about 600 of the donors used high-throughput TCR beta sequencing to judge whether each TCR beta V gene segment behaved as functional or pseudogenic. Donor age, sex, ethnicity and CMV serostatus were collected together with the repertoire data. Genome-wide SNP genotypes for about three fifths of the 666 donors were used in a later genetic analysis, which treated that subset as a discovery cohort. Every repertoire in the discovery cohort had been generated on one and the same sequencing platform. HLA typing included class I and class II loci at four-digit resolution. The number of donors typed differed by locus, with roughly 629-640 for A, B, C, DRB1 and DQB1, more than 500 for DQA1, approximately 570 for DPA1, and under 490 for DPB1. About five DR-DQ haplotypes were handled as single units for association and clustering because linkage in the cohort was strong. Across about 380 genotyped donors of the cohort, an average of approximately 240,000 unique TCR beta nucleotide sequences per donor were sequenced, and roughly a sixth of those sequences were non-productive.

What the authors observed across the whole study: According to the authors, the approach could potentially be generalized to other disease states and immunological phenotypes. In a later analysis, TCR association rates were found to vary across HLA loci, with the most associated TCRs seen for DRB1 alleles and the fewest for HLA-C alleles. Sequencing depth was assumed to be roughly uniform across donors in the presence/absence analyses, though that assumption may not hold. In a later analysis, most CMV-associated TCR beta chains were found to appear HLA-restricted, with HLA associations seemingly driven largely by CMV exposure. In a later analysis, HLA-associated TCR beta chains were found to be more clonally expanded and to have lower generation probabilities than equally common non-associated chains. A total of around 150 TCR beta chains were listed by the study as associated with cytomegalovirus. The sequencing pipeline was judged likely to have produced a cluster of highly shared sequence variants as a technical artifact. When HLA alleles, especially DR and DQ, strongly co-occurred, attributing TCR associations to individual alleles was difficult. An association between a missense DCLRE1C variant and V-gene and J-gene trimming of TCR beta chains was found in a later genetic analysis and replicated in an independent cohort. While some public TCRs were present in many individuals, most TCR sequences turned up only very rarely across donors. In an earlier analysis of some 540 of the donors, most TCR beta V segments appeared in productive rearrangements about 90% or about 30% of the time, broadly matching IMGT annotations. Three of the identified cytomegalovirus-associated TCR beta chains were confirmed in vitro to be specific for cytomegalovirus antigens. A further reported finding was that TCR beta sequences accurately predicted the HLA-A and HLA-B alleles for most subjects in the first cohort. The earlier analysis of 450 to 700 of the donors excluded roughly 16 rarely observed V segments, including chromosome 9 orphons, because counts were too low. Because the 87-base-pair reads could not distinguish some IMGT-functional V segments, including TRBV6-2 and TRBV6-3, those segments were excluded. Because HLA typing was missing for some donors at each locus, association tests included only the typed subset. In both the original and validation cohorts, the classifier was reported to diagnose cytomegalovirus status with high specificity and sensitivity. The cohort was sequenced for TCR beta chains only, and without alpha or paired-chain data the features that could be detected were limited. Specific HLA alleles were associated with 15,000 to 20,000 TCR beta sequences at a false discovery rate of 0.05 in a later analysis. Correlated functional status among segregating V segments might be attributable to linkage disequilibrium, but an unknown experimental factor could not be ruled out. CMV serostatus was the only immune exposure information available for the cohort. According to a later genetic analysis, donors in an Asian-associated ancestry cluster had fewer N-insertions in productive TCRs than the roughly 670-donor mean. Several of the top co-occurrence clusters appeared to be linked to parvovirus B19, influenza, CMV and Epstein-Barr virus, according to a later analysis.

Concerning this clone: No antigen is known for it. No much larger clone exists at a distance of one base, and base qualities are not known.

The cohort consisted of approximately 690 healthy bone marrow donors. Cohort members were all nominally healthy when sampled, although unrecorded immune exposures were likely present. The donor tested CMV seronegative and was one of the 352 seronegative cohort members. A peripheral blood sample was provided by each donor, and peripheral blood mononuclear cells were used for TCR beta sequencing. The Qiagen DNeasy Blood Extraction Kit was used to extract genomic DNA from the blood cell samples. Reading from cysteine to phenylalanine, the CDR3 counts 13 amino acids. The read is trimmed to its CDR3 DNA, 39 bases read in frame from base 1. V drops 3 bases and J drops 2 bases, leaving 8 bases in between. CDR1 SQVTM and CDR2 ANQGSEA are derived from the germline V gene. Receptor amplification or capture employed the immunoSEQ multiplex PCR assay. The multiplex PCR relied on a mix of 60 forward primers for TCR Vbeta segments and 13 reverse primers for TCR Jbeta segments. The CDR3 region of rearranged TCR beta genes was amplified from genomic DNA by a multiplex PCR assay. The Illumina HiSeq System was used to sequence the amplified TCR beta libraries as 87-base-pair reads. The original methods were these. A later analysis tallied 75 million to 95 million unique TCR beta chains across the 700 or so repertoires, and about 10 million of those chains were shared by two or more donors. A nearest-neighbor algorithm error-corrected the raw reads and collapsed the reads into unique sequences, merging closely related sequences to remove PCR and sequencing errors. V, D and J gene segments were assigned by aligning CDR3 sequences to IMGT reference sequences. For a sequence to be retained, at least a six-nucleotide match to both a V gene segment and a J gene segment was required. A rearrangement was called productive if the CDR3 had no stop codons and remained in frame with V and J, and every other rearrangement was called non-productive. Following IMGT convention, CDR3 was defined as the stretch from the second conserved V-encoded cysteine up to the conserved J-encoded phenylalanine. The earlier analysis of approximately 590 of the donors excluded any sequence lacking an unambiguous match to a single V gene segment. In an earlier analysis of approximately 590 of the donors, a V segment was called functional when productive rearrangements were above 56.7%, and segregating when the standard deviation between donors exceeded 5%. A statistical classification framework was built for diagnosing cytomegalovirus status from the catalog of TCR beta chain sequences. In a later analysis, V and J genes were assigned by comparing TCR nucleotide sequences against IMGT/GENE-DB human TR gene sequences. The TCRdist pipeline was used in a later analysis to assign CDR3 sequences and most-parsimonious VDJ recombination scenarios. In a later analysis, each TCR beta chain was defined by its CDR3 amino acid sequence together with its V-gene family, and reads lacking a unique V-gene family were excluded. To address suspected cross-contamination and a sequencing artifact, a later analysis removed around 590 highly shared, low-generation-probability nucleotide sequences. In a later analysis, a clonal expansion index was calculated for each public chain from normalized within-repertoire ranks of inferred template counts. Generation probabilities in a later analysis came from a VDJ recombination model fitted to out-of-frame rearrangements, and those results were checked against IGoR. In a later analysis, hypergeometric tests were used to score TCR-TCR, TCR-HLA and TCR-CMV co-occurrence, with a repertoire-size bias correction applied to TCR pairs. A later analysis estimated false discovery rates by permuting HLA or CMV assignments 20 times. In a later analysis, co-occurring TCRs were grouped using DBSCAN, and TCRdist sequence similarity was added for clustering within HLA-allele-positive subsets. Co-occurrence clustering excluded repertoires with fewer than 30,000 or more than 120,000 public chains, plus five with anomalous nucleotide sharing. The clones in this table, taken by TCRdb from immuneACCESS, are in-frame only. Not every clone is retained; where verified, under half of the shortfall comes from an unresolved V gene, and the cause of the rest is unknown. Clone size and V and J calls were adopted from that table, with D and trimming inferred from the DNA. Here the sample has about 150,000 clones; 75% to 90% occur a single time. Of the sample, over 1.5% falls within the top ten clones.

The TCR comes from a woman aged 18-30 years in good health and CMV-seronegative. The material sequenced was PBMCs. Recombination connected TRBV29-1 to TRBJ2-1; no D gene call is confident. The nucleotide sequence reads as follows: TGCAGCGTTGACGTCGTCCCCTACAATGAGCAGTTCTTC. This codes for CSVDVVPYNEQFF.